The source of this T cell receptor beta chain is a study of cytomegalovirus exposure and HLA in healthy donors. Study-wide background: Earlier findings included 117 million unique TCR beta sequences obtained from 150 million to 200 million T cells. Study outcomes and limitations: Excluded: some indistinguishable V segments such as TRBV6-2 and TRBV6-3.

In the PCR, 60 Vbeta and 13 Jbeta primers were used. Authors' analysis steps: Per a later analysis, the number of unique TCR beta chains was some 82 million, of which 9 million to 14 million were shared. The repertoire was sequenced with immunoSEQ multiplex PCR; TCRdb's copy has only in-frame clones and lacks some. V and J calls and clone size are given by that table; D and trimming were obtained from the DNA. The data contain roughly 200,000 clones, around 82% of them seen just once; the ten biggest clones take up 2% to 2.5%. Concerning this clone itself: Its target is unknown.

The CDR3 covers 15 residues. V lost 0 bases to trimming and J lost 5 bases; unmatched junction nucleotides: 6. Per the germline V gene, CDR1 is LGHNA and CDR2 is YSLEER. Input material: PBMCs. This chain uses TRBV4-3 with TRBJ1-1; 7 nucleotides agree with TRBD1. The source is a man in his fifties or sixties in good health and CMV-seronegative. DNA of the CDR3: TGCGCCAGCAGCCAAGATCTAGACAGGGATACTGAAGCTTTCTTT. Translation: CASSQDLDRDTEAFF.